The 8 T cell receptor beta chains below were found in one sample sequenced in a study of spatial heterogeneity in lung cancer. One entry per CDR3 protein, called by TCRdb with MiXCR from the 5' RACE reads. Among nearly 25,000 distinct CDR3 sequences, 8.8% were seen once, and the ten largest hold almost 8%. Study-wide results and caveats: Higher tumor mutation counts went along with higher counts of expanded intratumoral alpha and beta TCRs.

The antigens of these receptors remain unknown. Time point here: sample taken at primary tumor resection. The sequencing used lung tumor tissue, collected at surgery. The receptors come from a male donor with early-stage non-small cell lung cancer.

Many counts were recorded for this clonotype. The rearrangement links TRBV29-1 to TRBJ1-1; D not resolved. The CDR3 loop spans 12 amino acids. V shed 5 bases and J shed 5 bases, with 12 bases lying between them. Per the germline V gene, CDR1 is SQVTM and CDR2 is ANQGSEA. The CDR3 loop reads CSVRHGVTEAFF. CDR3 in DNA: TGCAGCGTTCGCCATGGGGTTACTGAAGCTTTCTTT.

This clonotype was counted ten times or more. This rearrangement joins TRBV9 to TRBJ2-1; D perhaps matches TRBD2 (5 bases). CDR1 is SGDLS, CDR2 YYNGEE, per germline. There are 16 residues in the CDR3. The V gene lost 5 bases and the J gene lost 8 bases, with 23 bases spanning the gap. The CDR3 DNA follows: TGTGCCAGCAGTCCTACCAGACTACTAGTTTTCCATGAGCAGTTCTTC. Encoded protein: CASSPTRLLVFHEQFF.

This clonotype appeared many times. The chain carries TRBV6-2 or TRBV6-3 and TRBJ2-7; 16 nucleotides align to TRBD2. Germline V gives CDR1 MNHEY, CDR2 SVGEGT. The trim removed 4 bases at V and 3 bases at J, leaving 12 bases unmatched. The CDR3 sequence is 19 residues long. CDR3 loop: CASSSLPGLAGGSIYEQYF. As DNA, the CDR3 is TGTGCCAGCAGTTCCTTACCGGGACTAGCGGGAGGGTCGATCTACGAGCAGTACTTC.

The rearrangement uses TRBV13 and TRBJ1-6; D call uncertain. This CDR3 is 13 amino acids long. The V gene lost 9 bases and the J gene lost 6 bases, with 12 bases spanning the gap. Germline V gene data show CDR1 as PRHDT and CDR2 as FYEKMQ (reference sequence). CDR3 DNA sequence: TGTGCCAGTGGACTGTCTTTTAATTCACCCCTCCACTTT. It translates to CASGLSFNSPLHF. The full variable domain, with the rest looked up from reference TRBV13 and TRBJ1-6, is AAGVIQSPRHLIKEKRETATLKCYPIPRHDTVYWYQQGPGQDPQFLISFYEKMQSDKGSIPDRFSAQQFSDYHSELNMSSLELGDSALYFCASGLSFNSPLHFGNGTRLTVT.

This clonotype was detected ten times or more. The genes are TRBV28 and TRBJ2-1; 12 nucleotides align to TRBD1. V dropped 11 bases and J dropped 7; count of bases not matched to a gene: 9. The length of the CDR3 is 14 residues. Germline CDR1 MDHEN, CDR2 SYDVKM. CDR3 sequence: CAGAGTGGFNEQFF. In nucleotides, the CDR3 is TGTGCCGGGGCCGGGACAGGGGGCTTTAATGAGCAGTTCTTC.

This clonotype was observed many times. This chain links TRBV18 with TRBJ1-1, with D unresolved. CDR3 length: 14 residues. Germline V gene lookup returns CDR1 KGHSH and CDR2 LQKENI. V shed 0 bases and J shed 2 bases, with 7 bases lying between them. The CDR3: CASSPPHSNTEAFF. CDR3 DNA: TGTGCCAGCTCACCACCACATAGTAACACTGAAGCTTTCTTT.

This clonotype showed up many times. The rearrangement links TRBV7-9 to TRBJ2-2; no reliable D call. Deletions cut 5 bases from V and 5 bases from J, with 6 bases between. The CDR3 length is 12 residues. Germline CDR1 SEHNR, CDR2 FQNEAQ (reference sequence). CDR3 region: CASSPVTGELFF. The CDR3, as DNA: TGTGCCAGCAGCCCAGTGACCGGGGAGCTGTTTTTT.

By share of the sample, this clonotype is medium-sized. In nucleotides, the CDR3 is TGTGCCAGCAGCCAATACCCGGAGAGTTCTGGATTTGAGCAGTACTTC. Its translation is CASSQYPESSGFEQYF. The chain uses TRBV3-1 and TRBJ2-7; D uncertain. CDR3 size: 16 residues. Trimming stripped 2 bases from V and 7 bases from J, with 21 bases between. CDR1 is LGHDT and CDR2 is YNNKEL in the germline V gene (reference sequence).